What follows describes a single TCR beta chain. This clonotype is assessed as medium-sized (0.01 to 0.1%). Its antigen target is currently unknown. No much larger clone exists at a distance of one base, and base qualities are not known. Primary CD8+ T cells were enriched with magnetic beads using the Miltenyi CD8+ T cell Isolation Kit. Before RNA extraction, CD3+TCRalphabeta+CD8 single positive T cells from organoids and thymus were sorted by FACS. Total RNA was purified from around 40,000 to 200,000 sorted cells per sample with the RNeasy Micro kit, and quality checked on an Agilent RNA 6000 Nano chip. Thymic fragments were dissected, disrupted by pipetting and filtered through a 70 um strainer so that thymocytes were released. The CDR3 holds 11 amino acids from the cysteine to the phenylalanine. Only CDR3 DNA is held: 33 bases, read in frame from base 1. V lost 2 bases and J lost 5 bases; the stretch between them is 5 bases long. Reading the germline V gene (reference sequence) gives CDR1 SGHNT and CDR2 YYREEE.

The source of the sample is a study of T cells generated in artificial thymic organoids (TCRdb year 2017). With regard to the full study: In some experiments, thymic T cells were further FACS-purified to deplete CD4 immature single positive or double positive precursors. TCR alpha and beta CDR3 repertoires of in vitro artificial thymic organoid-derived CD8 single positive T cells were compared with thymic and peripheral blood naive CD8 T cells. The displayed repertoire sequencing data were described as being representative of three independent experiments. General findings and caveats noted by the study authors: Physiological TCR clonotype diversity, comparable to that of thymic and blood naive CD8 T cells, was observed in organoid-derived CD8 single positive T cells.

Separate semi-nested PCR amplifications were run for the TCRalpha and TCRbeta libraries, using Advantage 2 and reverse primers located in the TRAC or TRBC constant regions. Between about 3 and 500 ng of total RNA was used as input for first-strand cDNA synthesis. TCR cDNA libraries were generated by 5'-RACE using the SMARTer PCR cDNA Synthesis kit, with a poly-dT primer employed for first-strand synthesis. Sample-specific 5-nucleotide barcodes were carried by the semi-nested constant-region reverse primers, and the resulting products were cleaned using the Zymo DNA Clean and Concentrator-5 kit. Pools of up to ten barcoded samples were ligated to Illumina adaptors and sequenced on an Illumina MiSeq as 2 x 150 bp paired-end reads. The paper's data handling went like this. Demultiplexed reads were aligned with BLAT to a custom library of all human TRAV, TRAJ, TRBV, TRBD and TRBJ combinations from IMGT. The best BLAT hits were picked using pslCDnaFilter (-maxAligns=1, -ignoreIntrons), and custom Perl scripts were used to calculate clonotype frequencies. The public reads were reanalyzed by TCRdb: fastp trimming at Q25, MiXCR alignment, in-frame beta chains only. Identical CDR3 proteins give one entry, which carries the most common genes and DNA. TCRdb's processing, not the study's, gives the V and J calls here. The sample records fewer than 9,000 distinct CDR3 sequences, about a sixth of which are singletons. Jointly, the top ten make up almost 1.5% of the sample.

The sequence is built from TRBV5-4 and TRBJ2-7, with the D gene call left open. Sequenced: naive CD8+ T cells from the thymus. In the paper's terms, the cell subset or site label means: CD3+TCRalphabeta+CD8SP T cells; for blood, CD45RO-CCR7+ naive CD8+ T cells. This receptor was taken from a human donor who gave cord blood stem cells for thymic organoid culture, a cardiac surgery patient who gave postnatal thymus, or a blood donor (not recorded which). The DNA is as follows: TGTGCCAGCAGCTTTCGGGACGAGCAGTACTTC. This translates into CASSFRDEQYF.